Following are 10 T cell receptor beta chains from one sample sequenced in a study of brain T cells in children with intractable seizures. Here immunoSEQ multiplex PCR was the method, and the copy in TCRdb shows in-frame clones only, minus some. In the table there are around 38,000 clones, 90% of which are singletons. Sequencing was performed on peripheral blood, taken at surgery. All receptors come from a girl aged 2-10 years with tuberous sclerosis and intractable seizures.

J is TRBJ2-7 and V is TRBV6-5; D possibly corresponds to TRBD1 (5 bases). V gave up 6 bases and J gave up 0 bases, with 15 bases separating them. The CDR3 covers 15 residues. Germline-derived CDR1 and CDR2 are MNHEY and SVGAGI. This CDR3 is CASSPRVSGSYEQYF. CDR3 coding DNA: TGTGCCAGCAGCCCCAGGGTATCTGGCTCCTACGAGCAGTACTTC.

CDR3 region: CASSLVVGQGYNEQFF. DNA for the CDR3: TGCGCCAGCAGCTTGGTTGTGGGACAGGGTTACAATGAGCAGTTCTTC. The rearrangement links TRBV5-1 to TRBJ2-1; 9 nucleotides match TRBD1. The CDR3 has 16 amino acids. Unmatched junction bases numbered 5, after V lost 0 bases and J lost 4 bases. CDR1 and CDR2 (germline): SGHRS, YFSETQ.

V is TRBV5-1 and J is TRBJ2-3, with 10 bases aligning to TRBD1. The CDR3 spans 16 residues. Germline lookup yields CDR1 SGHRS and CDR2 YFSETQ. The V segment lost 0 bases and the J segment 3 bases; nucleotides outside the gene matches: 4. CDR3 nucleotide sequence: TGCGCCAGCAGCTTGGCCGGGACAGGGGTTACAGATACGCAGTATTTT. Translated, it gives CASSLAGTGVTDTQYF.

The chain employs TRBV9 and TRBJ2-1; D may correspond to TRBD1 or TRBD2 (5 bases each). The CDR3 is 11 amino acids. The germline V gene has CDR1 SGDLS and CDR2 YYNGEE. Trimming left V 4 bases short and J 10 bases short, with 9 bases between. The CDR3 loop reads CASSPGTEQFF. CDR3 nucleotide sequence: TGTGCCAGCAGCCCCGGGACCGAGCAGTTCTTC.

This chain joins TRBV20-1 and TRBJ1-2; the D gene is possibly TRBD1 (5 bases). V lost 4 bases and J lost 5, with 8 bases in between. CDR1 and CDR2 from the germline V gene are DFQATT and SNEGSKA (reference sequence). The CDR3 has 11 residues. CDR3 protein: CSAKWGYGYTF. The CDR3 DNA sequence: TGCAGTGCTAAGTGGGGGTATGGCTACACCTTC.

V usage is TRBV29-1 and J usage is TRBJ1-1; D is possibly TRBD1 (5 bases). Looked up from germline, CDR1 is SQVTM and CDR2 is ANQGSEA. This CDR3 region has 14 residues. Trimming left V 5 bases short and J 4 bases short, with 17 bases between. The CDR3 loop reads CSVYWVGVSTEAFF. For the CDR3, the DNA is TGCAGCGTTTATTGGGTAGGGGTGAGCACTGAAGCTTTCTTT. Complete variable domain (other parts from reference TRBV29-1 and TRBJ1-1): SAVISQKPSRDICQRGTSLTIQCQVDSQVTMMFWYRQQPGQSLTLIATANQGSEATYESGFVIDKFPISRPNLTFSTLTVSNMSPEDSSIYLCSVYWVGVSTEAFFGQGTRLTVV.

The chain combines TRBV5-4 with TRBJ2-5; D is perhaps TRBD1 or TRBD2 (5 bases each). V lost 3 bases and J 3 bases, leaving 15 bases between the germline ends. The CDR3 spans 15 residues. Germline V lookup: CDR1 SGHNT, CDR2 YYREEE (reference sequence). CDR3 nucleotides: TGTGCCAGCAGCTCCGCCCGGGACCGCAAAGAGACCCAGTACTTC. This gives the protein CASSSARDRKETQYF. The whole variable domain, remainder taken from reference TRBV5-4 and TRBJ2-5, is ETGVTQSPTHLIKTRGQQVTLRCSSQSGHNTVSWYQQALGQGPQFIFQYYREEENGRGNFPPRFSGLQFPNYSSELNVNALELDDSALYLCASSSARDRKETQYFGPGTRLLVL.

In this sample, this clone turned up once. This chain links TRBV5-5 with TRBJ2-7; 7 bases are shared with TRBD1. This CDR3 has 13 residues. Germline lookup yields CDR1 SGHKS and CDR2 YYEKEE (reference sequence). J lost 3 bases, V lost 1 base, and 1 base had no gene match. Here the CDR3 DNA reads TGTGCCAGCAGCTTGCACAGGGGCTACGAGCAGTACGTC. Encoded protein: CASSLHRGYEQYV.

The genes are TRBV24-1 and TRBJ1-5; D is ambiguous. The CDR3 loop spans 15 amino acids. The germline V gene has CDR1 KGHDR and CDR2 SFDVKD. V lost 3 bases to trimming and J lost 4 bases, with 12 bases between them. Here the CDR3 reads CATSDGPGVNQPQHF. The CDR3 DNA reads TGTGCCACCAGTGATGGCCCTGGGGTTAATCAGCCCCAGCATTTT.

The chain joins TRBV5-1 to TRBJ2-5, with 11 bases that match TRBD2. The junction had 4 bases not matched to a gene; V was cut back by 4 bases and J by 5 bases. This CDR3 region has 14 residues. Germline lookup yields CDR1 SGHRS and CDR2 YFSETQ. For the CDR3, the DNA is TGCGCCAGCAGCGGGGGACTAGCGGTGGAGACCCAGTACTTC. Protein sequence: CASSGGLAVETQYF.